This TCR beta chain was sequenced during a study of OX40 agonist ivuxolimab in advanced cancers. The V gene's germline CDR1 is SGHDN and CDR2 FVKESK. Between the trimmed V and J ends, which lost 3 bases and 6 bases, there was a span of 11 bases. This CDR3 has 14 amino acids. Sequencing was performed with immunoSEQ multiplex PCR; in TCRdb, only in-frame clones are kept and a portion is missing. The sample has fewer than 75,000 clones, about 88% seen once. The chain has TRBV14 and TRBJ2-2; D possibly corresponds to TRBD1 (7 bases). The sequence came from an adult with an advanced solid tumor such as melanoma, head and neck, liver or kidney cancer. This specimen was CD4+ or CD8+ T cells sorted from blood, taken in a trial of the OX40 agonist ivuxolimab. CDR3 region: CASSHRGDAGELFF. CDR3 nucleotide sequence: TGTGCCAGCAGCCACAGGGGGGATGCCGGGGAGCTGTTTTTT. Supplemented by reference TRBV14 and TRBJ2-2, the full variable domain reads EAGVTQFPSHSVIEKGQTVTLRCDPISGHDNLYWYRRVMGKEIKFLLHFVKESKQDESGMPNNRFLAERTGGTYSTLKVQPAELEDSGVYFCASSHRGDAGELFFGEGSRLTVL.